This passage covers 10 T cell receptor beta chains from one sample sequenced in a study of T-cell reconstitution after alpha-beta-depleted transplantation in children. Unique molecular identifiers tagged the TCRbeta library. TCRdb re-derived calls from the PCR reads in MiXCR, one entry per CDR3 protein. This sample yields over 150,000 distinct CDR3 sequences, of which approximately 6.8% are seen a single time; 3% to 3.5% belongs to the top ten. This specimen consisted of PBMCs from the stem cell graft donor, obtained from the stem cell graft. These receptors all come from a human donor who donated a stem cell graft to a child with Wiskott-Aldrich syndrome.

This clonotype has more than one count but fewer than ten. The chain uses TRBV5-1 and TRBJ2-5, with no clear D. CDR1 and CDR2 (germline): SGHRS, YFSETQ. The CDR3 totals 13 residues. Trimming took 1 base from V and 2 from J, leaving 6 bases between them. In nucleotides, the CDR3 is TGCGCCAGCAGCTTGACCGATCAAGAGACCCAGTACTTC. This gives the protein CASSLTDQETQYF.

In this sample, this clonotype turned up many times. V usage is TRBV12-3 or TRBV12-4 and J usage is TRBJ2-7, with D possibly TRBD1 on 6 matching bases. V was cut by 3 bases and J by 6 bases, with 12 bases left in between. This CDR3 comprises 13 residues. The CDR3 DNA reads TGTGCCAGCAGTTTCACGCTAGGGGGCGAGCAGTACTTC. Its translation: CASSFTLGGEQYF.

This clonotype turned up a few times. The rearrangement links TRBV7-2 to TRBJ2-7, with 7 bases lining up with TRBD1. Per germline, CDR1 SGHTA and CDR2 FQGNSA. The CDR3 loop spans 15 amino acids. V lost 6 bases and J lost 3; bases outside the gene matches: 11. DNA of the CDR3: TGTGCCAGCAGATCGACCGGGACAGCGCTCTACGAGCAGTACTTC. Translation: CASRSTGTALYEQYF.

This clonotype was seen at least ten times. The CDR3 DNA sequence: TGTGCCACCAGTGACCCCGACAGACCGAACACTGAAGCTTTCTTT. This sequence encodes CATSDPDRPNTEAFF. The chain carries TRBV24-1 and TRBJ1-1; a weak D match, TRBD1 (5 bases). Trimming took 4 bases from V and 1 from J, leaving 12 bases between them. The CDR3 has 15 residues. Germline V gene data show CDR1 as KGHDR and CDR2 as SFDVKD.

This clonotype was seen repeatedly, ten times or more. The V gene is TRBV5-1, the J gene TRBJ2-2; 8 nucleotides agree with TRBD1. This CDR3 comprises 16 residues. The V gene end was trimmed by 0 bases and the J gene end by 4 bases; junction bases not matched to a gene: 5. Germline lookup yields CDR1 SGHRS and CDR2 YFSETQ. CDR3 DNA sequence: TGCGCCAGCAGCTTGGAGGTCAGGGGGCCCACCGGGGAGCTGTTTTTT. Translation: CASSLEVRGPTGELFF.

V gene TRBV20-1 combines with J gene TRBJ2-1, with 12 bases lining up with TRBD2. The junction had 11 bases not matched to a gene; V was cut back by 7 bases and J by 7 bases. This CDR3 is 15 amino acids long. Germline V CDR1 and CDR2: DFQATT, SNEGSKA (reference sequence). CDR3 in amino acids: CSGERLAGGKNEQFF. In nucleotides, the CDR3 is TGCAGTGGTGAGAGGCTAGCGGGAGGGAAAAATGAGCAGTTCTTC.

This clonotype was detected many times. This sequence joins TRBV7-8 and TRBJ1-1; 9 bases align to TRBD1. CDR1 SGHVS and CDR2 FQNEAQ come from the germline V gene. The CDR3 runs to 16 residues. V lost 4 bases, J lost 3 bases, and 9 bases stayed unmatched. CDR3 in DNA: TGTGCCAGCAGCTCAGGGACAGGGCAAAGGGACACTGAAGCTTTCTTT. Encoded protein: CASSSGTGQRDTEAFF.

This clonotype was detected many times. CDR3 region: CASSLTSLDYRKGYF. CDR3 sequence (DNA): TGTGCCAGCAGCTTAACTTCCCTTGATTATCGGAAGGGGTACTTC. J is TRBJ2-7 and V is TRBV7-4; D not certain. This CDR3 is built from 15 residues. V was clipped by 2 bases and J by 12 bases, with 23 bases between them. Looked up from germline, CDR1 is SGHVT and CDR2 is SQSDAQ.

This clonotype was seen many times. This chain uses TRBV29-1 with TRBJ2-6; D tentatively fits TRBD1 or TRBD2 (5 bases each). Germline values: CDR1 SQVTM, CDR2 ANQGSEA. The CDR3 contains 17 residues. The V end was cut by 4 bases, the J end by 1 base, with 17 bases between. The chain's CDR3 is CSVGRDQALSGANVLTF. The DNA for the CDR3 is TGCAGCGTTGGACGGGACCAAGCACTTTCTGGGGCCAACGTCCTGACTTTC.

This clonotype was recorded at least ten times. The chain carries TRBV12-3 or TRBV12-4 and TRBJ1-5, with D unresolved. The ends were cut back, 5 bases at V and 3 bases at J, with 11 bases in the middle. The CDR3 length is 14 residues. CDR3 sequence: CASSLGWTNQPQHF. As DNA, the CDR3 is TGTGCCAGCAGTCTAGGGTGGACCAATCAGCCCCAGCATTTT.